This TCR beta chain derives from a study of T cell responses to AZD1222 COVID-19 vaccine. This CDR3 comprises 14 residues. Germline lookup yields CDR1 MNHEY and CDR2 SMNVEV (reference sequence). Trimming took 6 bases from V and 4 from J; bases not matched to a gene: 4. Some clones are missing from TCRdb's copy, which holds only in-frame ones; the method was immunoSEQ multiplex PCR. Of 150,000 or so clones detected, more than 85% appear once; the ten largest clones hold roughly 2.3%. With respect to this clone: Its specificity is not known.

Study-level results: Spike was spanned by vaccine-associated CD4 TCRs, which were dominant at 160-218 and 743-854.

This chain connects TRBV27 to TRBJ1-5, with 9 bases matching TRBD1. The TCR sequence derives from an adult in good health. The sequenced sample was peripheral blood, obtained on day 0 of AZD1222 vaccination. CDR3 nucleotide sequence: TGTGCCAGCAGAGGGACAGGGTCTAATCAGCCCCAGCATTTT. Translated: CASRGTGSNQPQHF.